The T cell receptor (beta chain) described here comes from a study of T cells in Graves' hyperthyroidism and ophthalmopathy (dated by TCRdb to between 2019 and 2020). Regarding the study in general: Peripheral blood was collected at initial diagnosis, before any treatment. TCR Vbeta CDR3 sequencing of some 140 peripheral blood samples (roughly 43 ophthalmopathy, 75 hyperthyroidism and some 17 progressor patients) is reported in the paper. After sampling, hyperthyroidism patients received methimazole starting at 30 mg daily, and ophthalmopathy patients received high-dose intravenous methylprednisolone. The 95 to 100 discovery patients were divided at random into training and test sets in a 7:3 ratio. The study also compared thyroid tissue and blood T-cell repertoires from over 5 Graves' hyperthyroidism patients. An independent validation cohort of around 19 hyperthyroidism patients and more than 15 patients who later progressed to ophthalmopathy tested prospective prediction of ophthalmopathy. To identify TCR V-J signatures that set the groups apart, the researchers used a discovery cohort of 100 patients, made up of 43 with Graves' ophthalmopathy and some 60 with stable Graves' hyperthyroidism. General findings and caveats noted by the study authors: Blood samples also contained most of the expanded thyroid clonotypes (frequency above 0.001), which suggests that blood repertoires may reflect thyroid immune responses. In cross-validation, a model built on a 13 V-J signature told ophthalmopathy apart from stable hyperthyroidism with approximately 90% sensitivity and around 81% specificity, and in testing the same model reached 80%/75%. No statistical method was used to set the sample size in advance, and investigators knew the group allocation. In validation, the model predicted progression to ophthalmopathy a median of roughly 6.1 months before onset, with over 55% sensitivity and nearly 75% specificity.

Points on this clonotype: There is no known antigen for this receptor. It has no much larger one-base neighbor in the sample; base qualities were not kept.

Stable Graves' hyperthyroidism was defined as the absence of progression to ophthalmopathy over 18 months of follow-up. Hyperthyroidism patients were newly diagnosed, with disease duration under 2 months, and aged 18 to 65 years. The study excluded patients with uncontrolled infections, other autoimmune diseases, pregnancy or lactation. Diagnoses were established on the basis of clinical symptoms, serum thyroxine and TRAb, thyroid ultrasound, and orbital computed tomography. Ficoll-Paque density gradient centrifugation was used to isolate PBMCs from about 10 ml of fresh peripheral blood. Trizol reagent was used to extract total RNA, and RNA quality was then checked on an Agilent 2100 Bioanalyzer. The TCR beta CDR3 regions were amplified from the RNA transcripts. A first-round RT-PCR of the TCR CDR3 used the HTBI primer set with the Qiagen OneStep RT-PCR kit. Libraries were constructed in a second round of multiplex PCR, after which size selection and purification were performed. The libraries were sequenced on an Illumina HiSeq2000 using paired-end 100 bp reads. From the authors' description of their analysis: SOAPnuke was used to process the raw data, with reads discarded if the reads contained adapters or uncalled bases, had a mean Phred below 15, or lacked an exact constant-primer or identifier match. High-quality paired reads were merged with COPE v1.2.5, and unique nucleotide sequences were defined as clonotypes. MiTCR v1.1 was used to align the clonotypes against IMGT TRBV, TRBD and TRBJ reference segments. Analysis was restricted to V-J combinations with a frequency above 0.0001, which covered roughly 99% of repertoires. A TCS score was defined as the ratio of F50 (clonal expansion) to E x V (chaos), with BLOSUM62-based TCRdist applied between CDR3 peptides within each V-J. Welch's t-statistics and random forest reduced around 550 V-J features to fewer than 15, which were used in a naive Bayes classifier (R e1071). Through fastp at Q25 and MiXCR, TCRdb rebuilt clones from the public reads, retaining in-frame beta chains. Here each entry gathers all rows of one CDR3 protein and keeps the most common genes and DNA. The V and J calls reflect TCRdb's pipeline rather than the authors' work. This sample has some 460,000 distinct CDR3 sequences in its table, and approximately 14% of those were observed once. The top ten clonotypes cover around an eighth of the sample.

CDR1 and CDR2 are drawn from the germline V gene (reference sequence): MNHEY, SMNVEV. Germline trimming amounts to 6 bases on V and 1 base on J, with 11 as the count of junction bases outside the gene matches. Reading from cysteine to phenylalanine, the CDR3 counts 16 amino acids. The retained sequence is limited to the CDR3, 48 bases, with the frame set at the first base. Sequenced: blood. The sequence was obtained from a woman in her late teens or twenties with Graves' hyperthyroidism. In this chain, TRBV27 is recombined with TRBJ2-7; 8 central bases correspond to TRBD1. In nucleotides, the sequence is TGTGCCAGCAGCCCCATTCCCGGGACAGGTTCCTACGAGCAGTACTTC. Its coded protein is CASSPIPGTGSYEQYF.